These 14 T cell receptor beta chains came from one sample sequenced in a study of cytomegalovirus exposure and HLA in healthy donors. It was with 60 Vbeta and 13 Jbeta primers that the PCR ran. Method: immunoSEQ multiplex PCR; TCRdb's copy keeps in-frame clones and lacks some. This table has 40,000 to 60,000 clones, roughly 72% appearing once. What was sequenced was PBMCs. These receptors were obtained from a woman aged 45-59 years in good health and CMV-seronegative.

The V and J genes are TRBV5-8 and TRBJ2-1; the match to TRBD1 covers 12 bases. Looked up from germline, CDR1 is SGHTS and CDR2 is YDEGEE. V shed 10 bases, J shed 7 bases, and the junction held 12 bases outside the gene matches. The CDR3 has 15 amino acids. Here the CDR3 DNA reads TGTGCCGGTGACCGAGGGACAGGGGGCTCGAATGAGCAGTTCTTC. As protein: CAGDRGTGGSNEQFF.

The chain combines TRBV19 with TRBJ1-1, with D possibly TRBD1 on 5 matching bases. Germline CDR1 is LNHDA and CDR2 is SQIVND (reference sequence). This CDR3 region has 12 residues. With 3 bases removed from V and 12 bases from J, the gap between germline ends came to 14 bases. This CDR3 is CASSIQEGSSFF. The DNA for the CDR3 is TGTGCCAGTAGTATTCAGGAGGGGAGTTCTTTCTTT.

The V and J genes are TRBV9 and TRBJ2-1, with D possibly matching TRBD2 (5 bases). Germline loops: CDR1 SGDLS, CDR2 YYNGEE. The CDR3 has 14 residues. V was shortened by 2 bases and J by 8 bases, with 14 bases between the two germline ends. The CDR3 DNA sequence: TGTGCCAGCAGCGTTGGGCGGGCTCTGGATGAGCAGTTCTTC. It specifies CASSVGRALDEQFF.

V is TRBV5-8 and J is TRBJ1-1; 9 bases match TRBD1. Germline V gene sequence: CDR1 SGHTS, CDR2 YDEGEE. The CDR3 length is 14 residues. The V and J ends lost 5 bases and 11 bases, in that order; junction bases with no gene match: 13. The CDR3 nucleotides are TGTGCCAGCAGACCGATTCCCGGGACAGGGACTGCTTTCTTT. The encoded protein is CASRPIPGTGTAFF.

The gene calls are TRBV7-2 and TRBJ2-2; 9 nucleotides agree with TRBD2. Looked up from germline, CDR1 is SGHTA and CDR2 is FQGNSA. J lost 9 bases, V lost 6 bases, and 11 bases had no gene match. CDR3 length: 15 residues. The CDR3 protein is CASRRTAGGPWELFF. CDR3 coding DNA: TGTGCCAGCAGGCGGACCGCGGGAGGGCCCTGGGAGCTGTTTTTT.

V is TRBV7-9 and J is TRBJ1-2; TRBD1 matches 7 bases. This CDR3 comprises 13 residues. Looked up from germline, CDR1 is SEHNR and CDR2 is FQNEAQ (reference sequence). Trimming at V came to 5 bases and at J to 8 bases, leaving 8 bases not matched to a gene. CDR3 in amino acids: CASSQTGVEGYTF. CDR3 bases: TGTGCCAGCAGCCAAACAGGGGTTGAGGGCTACACCTTC.

V and J are TRBV9 and TRBJ2-6, with a possible D match to TRBD1 (5 bases). V lost 0 bases and J 2 bases, leaving 9 bases between the germline ends. CDR3 size: 16 residues. Germline loops: CDR1 SGDLS, CDR2 YYNGEE. The CDR3 nucleotides are TGTGCCAGCAGCGTAGATGCCAGGGCTGGGGCCAACGTCCTGACTTTC. This encodes CASSVDARAGANVLTF.

The chain combines TRBV18 with TRBJ1-4; tentative D call: TRBD1 (5 bases). Germline-derived CDR1 and CDR2 are KGHSH and LQKENI. CDR3 size: 13 residues. Trimming took 8 bases from V and 6 from J, leaving 13 bases between them. The CDR3 reads CASTLSRDEKLFF. In nucleotides, the CDR3 is TGTGCCAGCACTCTGTCCAGGGATGAAAAACTGTTTTTT.

V and J are TRBV5-1 and TRBJ2-6; 7 bases map to TRBD1. After removal of 5 bases from V and 3 bases from J, the junction contained 5 bases not matched to a gene. Germline CDR1 and CDR2: SGHRS and YFSETQ. This CDR3 is built from 15 residues. For the CDR3, the DNA is TGCGCCAGCAGAAAGAGGACAGGTGGGGCCAACGTCCTGACTTTC. This translates into CASRKRTGGANVLTF.

The chain carries TRBV5-1 and TRBJ2-1, with TRBD2 as a possible D gene (7 bases). This CDR3 is 15 amino acids long. CDR1 and CDR2 (germline): SGHRS, YFSETQ. V gave up 4 bases and J gave up 10 bases, with 21 bases separating them. In DNA, the CDR3 is TGCGCCAGCAGCCAGCTGAGGGGGGGCCTTTGGGAGCAGTTCTTC. This codes for CASSQLRGGLWEQFF.

This clone was seen a few times. The chain carries TRBV21-1 and TRBJ2-4; the table assigns TRBD2, which was not confirmed against the DNA. TRBV21-1 is a pseudogene. The CDR3 consists of 17 residues. CDR3 sequence: CASSTQRSCRAKNIQYF. In DNA form, the CDR3 reads TGTGCCAGCAGTACTCAAAGAAGTTGTCGGGCCAAAAACATTCAGTACTTC.

The rearrangement uses TRBV28 and TRBJ2-3, with D possibly matching TRBD2 (5 bases). The CDR3 length is 15 residues. Trimming left V 2 bases short and J 5 bases short, with 14 bases between. The germline CDR1 and CDR2 sequences are MDHEN and SYDVKM. CDR3 sequence (DNA): TGTGCCAGCAGTTTAAGTCAGGAGGTCGTAGATACGCAGTATTTT. It yields the protein CASSLSQEVVDTQYF.

The chain couples TRBV7-9 to TRBJ1-5, with 7 nucleotides matching TRBD1. The CDR3 contains 16 residues. The germline V gene has CDR1 SEHNR and CDR2 FQNEAQ (reference sequence). Trimming took 1 base from V and 0 from J; bases not matched to a gene: 3. The CDR3 loop reads CASSLGGTDSNQPQHF. CDR3 nucleotide sequence: TGTGCCAGCAGCTTAGGGGGGACAGATAGCAATCAGCCCCAGCATTTT. The full variable domain, rest sourced from reference TRBV7-9 and TRBJ1-5, is DTGVSQNPRHKITKRGQNVTFRCDPISEHNRLYWYRQTLGQGPEFLTYFQNEAQLEKSRLLSDRFSAERPKGSFSTLEIQRTEQGDSAMYLCASSLGGTDSNQPQHFGDGTRLSIL.

The rearrangement uses TRBV6-5 and TRBJ2-7; 8 nucleotides align to TRBD2. The germline gives CDR1 MNHEY, CDR2 SVGAGI. The CDR3 contains 13 residues. V was pared by 11 bases and J by 9 bases, with 15 bases of the junction left unmatched. Here the CDR3 reads CAGGPPGGRRQYF. The CDR3 bases are TGTGCCGGAGGTCCCCCGGGCGGGAGGCGGCAGTACTTC.